The 29 T cell receptor beta chains below all came from one sample that was sequenced in a study of identical twins. TCRdb ran MiXCR on the 5' RACE reads and lists one entry per CDR3 protein. The table lists 450,000 or so distinct CDR3 sequences, less than 25% of them singletons. This sample was shared with a second study, whose subject was T cells expressing NK-cell markers.

The sequenced sample was CD4+ T cells sorted from blood. The receptors come from a woman between 18 and 29 years old in good health.

This clonotype was picked up a small number of times. This chain uses TRBV25-1 with TRBJ1-1; the D is unclear. V dropped 4 bases and J dropped 4 bases, with 7 bases sitting between them. Germline loops: CDR1 MGHDK, CDR2 SYGVNS. The length of the CDR3 is 12 residues. CDR3 sequence: CASSARGTEAFF. The CDR3 coding sequence is TGTGCCAGCAGTGCTCGCGGCACTGAAGCTTTCTTT.

The chain couples TRBV11-2 to TRBJ2-2, with TRBD1 matching 7 bases. After removal of 4 bases from V and 4 bases from J, the junction contained 12 bases not matched to a gene. This CDR3 contains 17 residues. In germline, CDR1 is SGHAT, CDR2 FQNNGV. The CDR3 is CASSSPYQDRSTGELFF. DNA of the CDR3: TGTGCCAGCAGCTCTCCCTATCAGGACAGGAGCACCGGGGAGCTGTTTTTT.

The chain links TRBV20-1 to TRBJ1-1, with D possibly TRBD1 on 5 matching bases. V was clipped by 3 bases and J by 8 bases, with 13 bases between them. The CDR3 contains 12 residues. Germline V gene lookup returns CDR1 DFQATT and CDR2 SNEGSKA (reference sequence). CDR3 in DNA: TGCAGTGCTAGGTCGTGGGGCCCCGAAGCTTTCTTT. It translates to CSARSWGPEAFF.

This clonotype occurred a few times. V gene TRBV5-1 combines with J gene TRBJ2-1, with D perhaps TRBD1 or TRBD2 (5 bases each). Trimming cost V 1 base and J 7 bases, with 18 bases left between them. The CDR3 has 16 residues. Germline CDR1 SGHRS, CDR2 YFSETQ. The CDR3 here is CASSLSPRADINEQFF. DNA for the CDR3: TGCGCCAGCAGCTTGAGTCCGCGGGCGGACATAAATGAGCAGTTCTTC.

This clonotype was seen ten or more times. The rearrangement uses TRBV5-1 and TRBJ1-1; D gene uncertain. The V gene's germline CDR1 is SGHRS and CDR2 YFSETQ. CDR3 length: 13 residues. Trimming pared 2 bases from V and 2 bases from J, leaving 7 bases between. DNA of the CDR3: TGCGCCAGCAGCTTACAGCTTAACACTGAAGCTTTCTTT. Protein product: CASSLQLNTEAFF.

CDR3 nucleotide sequence: TGTGCCAGCAGCTTAGGTCAGTTTGGGCAGTTCTTC. Translation gives CASSLGQFGQFF. The chain combines TRBV7-9 with TRBJ2-1; D not certain. This CDR3 is 12 amino acids long. The V end lost 1 base, the J end lost 12 bases, and 10 bases lay between the germline ends. The germline gives CDR1 SEHNR, CDR2 FQNEAQ (reference sequence).

V and J are TRBV5-1 and TRBJ2-7; possible D gene TRBD1, 6 bases. CDR3 length: 14 amino acids. The germline gives CDR1 SGHRS, CDR2 YFSETQ. The V end lost 5 bases, the J end lost 2 bases, and 14 bases lay between the germline ends. CDR3 amino acids: CASSLHRDTYEQYF. The CDR3 DNA is TGCGCCAGCAGTTTACACCGGGACACCTACGAGCAGTACTTC.

The chain employs TRBV5-1 and TRBJ2-4; 10 bases agree with TRBD1. The CDR3 is made up of 14 amino acids. Germline V gives CDR1 SGHRS, CDR2 YFSETQ. Trimming took 4 bases from V and 6 from J; bases not matched to a gene: 4. The CDR3 loop is CASSLGQGLNIQYF. The CDR3 DNA sequence: TGCGCCAGCAGCCTGGGACAGGGGCTAAACATTCAGTACTTC.

This clonotype occurred a few times. This rearrangement joins TRBV9 to TRBJ2-1; D is possibly TRBD1 (6 bases). This CDR3 spans 14 amino acids. Trimming removed 0 bases at V and 6 bases at J, with 10 bases between. In germline, CDR1 is SGDLS, CDR2 YYNGEE. DNA for the CDR3: TGTGCCAGCAGCGTAGGGGGGCTAGGCAATGAGCAGTTCTTC. This codes for CASSVGGLGNEQFF.

The rearrangement joins TRBV20-1 to TRBJ2-3; D is unresolved. V was pared by 3 bases and J by 2 bases, with 12 bases between. From germline, CDR1 is DFQATT and CDR2 SNEGSKA (reference sequence). This CDR3 region has 14 residues. The CDR3 protein is CSARNSEVTDTQYF. CDR3 nucleotide sequence: TGCAGTGCTAGGAACTCCGAGGTCACAGATACGCAGTATTTT.

The chain has TRBV7-2 and TRBJ2-3, with D possibly matching TRBD2 (5 bases). Trimming shortened V by 3 bases and J by 5 bases, and 12 bases separated the two germline ends. This CDR3 has 14 residues. The germline gives CDR1 SGHTA, CDR2 FQGNSA. In DNA, the CDR3 is TGTGCCAGCAGCTTGGGCGGACGGGGAGATACGCAGTATTTT. It specifies CASSLGGRGDTQYF. The variable domain in full, completed from reference TRBV7-2 and TRBJ2-3, reads GAGVSQSPSNKVTEKGKDVELRCDPISGHTALYWYRQSLGQGLEFLIYFQGNSAPDKSGLPSDRFSAERTGGSVSTLTIQRTQQEDSAVYLCASSLGGRGDTQYFGPGTRLTVL.

The V and J genes are TRBV6-2 or TRBV6-3 and TRBJ2-3; 8 positions agree with TRBD1. This CDR3 is built from 15 residues. Germline V lookup: CDR1 MNHEY, CDR2 SVGEGT. The J segment lost 10 bases and the V segment lost 2 bases, leaving 11 bases of the junction unmatched. CDR3 sequence: CASSYGGQGKGSQYF. For the CDR3, the DNA is TGTGCCAGCAGTTACGGCGGACAGGGAAAGGGTTCGCAGTATTTT.

This clonotype was recorded a few times. V gene TRBV4-3 combines with J gene TRBJ2-2; 7 bases map to TRBD2. This CDR3 region has 16 residues. After removal of 0 bases from V and 3 bases from J, the junction contained 4 bases not matched to a gene. Germline-derived CDR1 and CDR2 are LGHNA and YSLEER. This CDR3 reads CASSQESGDYTGELFF. The DNA of the CDR3 is TGCGCCAGCAGCCAAGAAAGCGGGGACTACACCGGGGAGCTGTTTTTT.

The table lists this clonotype with a count of one. This sequence joins TRBV10-1 and TRBJ2-7, with D unclear. This CDR3 spans 14 amino acids. V gave up 3 bases and J gave up 3 bases, with 12 bases separating them. Germline CDR1 WNHNN, CDR2 SYGVQD (reference sequence). CDR3 DNA: TGCGCCAGCAGTGATAGCCATCCCAGCTACGAGCAGTACTTC. Protein sequence: CASSDSHPSYEQYF.

The chain couples TRBV18 to TRBJ2-5; no firm D call. V was shortened by 2 bases and J by 2 bases, with 12 bases between the two germline ends. Germline-derived CDR1 and CDR2 are KGHSH and LQKENI. This CDR3 spans 15 amino acids. The chain's CDR3 is CASSPEARRQETQYF. The CDR3 DNA is TGTGCCAGCTCACCAGAGGCGCGAAGACAAGAGACCCAGTACTTC.

The CDR3 DNA sequence: TGTGCCAGCAGCCTACGATGGGACAGGGGGCAAGCTTTCTTT. It yields the protein CASSLRWDRGQAFF. The chain has TRBV7-2 and TRBJ1-1, with 12 bases matching TRBD1. The CDR3 is 14 amino acids. From germline, CDR1 is SGHTA and CDR2 FQGNSA. Trimming cost V 5 bases and J 9 bases; bases outside gene matches: 7. Combining the CDR3 with reference TRBV7-2 and TRBJ1-1 gives the whole variable domain GAGVSQSPSNKVTEKGKDVELRCDPISGHTALYWYRQSLGQGLEFLIYFQGNSAPDKSGLPSDRFSAERTGGSVSTLTIQRTQQEDSAVYLCASSLRWDRGQAFFGQGTRLTVV.

In its sample, this clonotype was seen a few times. V gene TRBV6-2 or TRBV6-3 combines with J gene TRBJ2-3; D is possibly TRBD2 (5 bases). Germline values: CDR1 MNHEY, CDR2 SVGEGT. The CDR3 loop spans 14 amino acids. With 8 bases removed from V and 6 bases from J, the gap between germline ends came to 18 bases. CDR3 amino acids: CASGRGRGSDTQYF. The CDR3 nucleotides read TGTGCCAGCGGCCGGGGAAGAGGATCGGATACGCAGTATTTT.

The V call is TRBV12-3 or TRBV12-4, the J call TRBJ1-2; D is unclear. V lost 2 bases to trimming and J lost 1 base, with 5 bases between them. This CDR3 is built from 13 residues. CDR3: CASSLLVNYGYTF. In DNA, the CDR3 is TGTGCCAGCAGTTTATTAGTTAACTATGGCTACACCTTC.

The gene calls are TRBV24-1 and TRBJ1-2, with a possible D match to TRBD1 (5 bases). V lost 7 bases, J lost 8 bases, and 13 bases lay in between. This CDR3 has 12 amino acids. Germline CDR1 and CDR2: KGHDR and SFDVKD. CDR3 sequence reads: CATSRDGLGYTF. CDR3 coding DNA: TGTGCCACCAGCCGGGACGGCCTGGGCTACACCTTC.

This clonotype has a handful of counts. The chain has TRBV7-2 and TRBJ2-7, with D possibly being TRBD1 (6 bases). The CDR3 runs to 14 residues. The ends were cut back, 4 bases at V and 3 bases at J, with 13 bases in the middle. The germline CDR1 and CDR2 sequences are SGHTA and FQGNSA. CDR3 residues: CASSSIRDNYEQYF. The CDR3 region has the DNA TGTGCCAGCAGCTCTATTAGGGACAACTACGAGCAGTACTTC.

V usage is TRBV9 and J usage is TRBJ2-1; D gene ambiguous. The CDR3 totals 14 residues. Trimming removed 7 bases at V and 3 bases at J, with 14 bases between. Germline loops: CDR1 SGDLS, CDR2 YYNGEE. Here the CDR3 reads CASGIDPLYNEQFF. The CDR3 DNA sequence: TGTGCCAGCGGAATCGATCCTCTCTACAATGAGCAGTTCTTC.

J is TRBJ2-7 and V is TRBV27; weak D call: TRBD1 (8 bases). V was cut by 5 bases and J by 0 bases, with 14 bases left in between. This CDR3 has 15 amino acids. Germline-derived CDR1 and CDR2 are MNHEY and SMNVEV (reference sequence). CDR3 in amino acids: CASSPHRGGSYEQYF. The CDR3 DNA follows: TGTGCCAGCAGTCCTCACAGGGGGGGCTCCTACGAGCAGTACTTC.

This chain links TRBV10-3 with TRBJ2-3, with 7 bases fitting TRBD2. J lost 4 bases, V lost 9 bases, and 10 bases had no gene match. The CDR3 has 14 residues. Germline CDR1 and CDR2: ENHRY and SYGVKD. CDR3 loop: CAIMRGGDADTQYF. Here the CDR3 DNA reads TGTGCCATTATGCGTGGGGGGGATGCAGATACGCAGTATTTT.

This clonotype has only a few counts. This chain uses TRBV12-5 with TRBJ2-1; 7 bases fit TRBD2. Germline values: CDR1 LGHNT, CDR2 FRNRAP. V was clipped by 3 bases and J by 6 bases; unmatched bases: 14. The CDR3 consists of 17 residues. The CDR3 coding sequence is TGTGCTAGTGGTTTAGGCCGCAGCGGGACTGTCTTCAATGAGCAGTTCTTC. This gives the protein CASGLGRSGTVFNEQFF.

This chain joins TRBV21-1 and TRBJ2-2; the table gives TRBD1 as D, unverified against the DNA. TRBV21-1 is tagged as a pseudogene. This CDR3 is built from 16 residues. The DNA for the CDR3 is TGTGCCAGCAGCAAAGAATTGGGCGAGCCCACCGGGGAGCTGTTTTTT. This translates into CASSKELGEPTGELFF.

The genes are TRBV20-1 and TRBJ2-3, with 9 bases aligning to TRBD1. The V gene end was trimmed by 6 bases and the J gene end by 4 bases; junction bases not matched to a gene: 8. Germline V lookup: CDR1 DFQATT, CDR2 SNEGSKA (reference sequence). This CDR3 contains 14 residues. This chain's CDR3 is CSAPGQGASDTQYF. CDR3 coding DNA: TGCAGTGCCCCGGGACAGGGAGCTTCAGATACGCAGTATTTT.

This clonotype was counted between two and nine times. The chain employs TRBV6-5 and TRBJ2-7; TRBD1 matches at 8 bases. The CDR3 covers 16 residues. V lost 0 bases to trimming and J lost 0 bases; unmatched junction nucleotides: 4. Germline CDR1 is MNHEY and CDR2 is SVGAGI. CDR3 nucleotide sequence: TGTGCCAGCAGTTACTCACAGGGGGGAGCCTCCTACGAGCAGTACTTC. Translated, it gives CASSYSQGGASYEQYF.

The chain uses TRBV20-1 and TRBJ2-1, with 15 bases lining up with TRBD2. Germline V gene sequence: CDR1 DFQATT, CDR2 SNEGSKA (reference sequence). There are 14 residues in the CDR3. V shed 6 bases and J 9 bases; nucleotides not matched to a gene: 6. The CDR3 DNA reads as TGCAGTGCCAGGACTAGCGGGAGGGCCAGTGAGCAGTTCTTC. Its protein product is CSARTSGRASEQFF.

This rearrangement joins TRBV19 to TRBJ1-6; D call uncertain. This CDR3 is built from 13 residues. Per the germline V gene, CDR1 is LNHDA and CDR2 is SQIVND (reference sequence). Trimming pared 3 bases from V and 6 bases from J, leaving 6 bases between. The CDR3 DNA reads TGTGCCAGTAGTATTTCTGCTAATTCACCCCTCCACTTT. It translates to CASSISANSPLHF.